Listed here is a single T cell receptor beta chain. These data are taken from a study of control samples from healthy donors and cancer patients. The CDR3 consists of 14 residues. Trimming pared 6 bases from V and 3 bases from J, leaving 13 bases between. From germline, CDR1 is KGHSH and CDR2 LQKENI. Libraries were prepared by immunoSEQ multiplex PCR; TCRdb keeps only in-frame clonotypes and omits some of them. The repertoire holds over 100,000 clones, about nine tenths seen once, with 4.4% in the top ten. Sample: blood. V and J are TRBV18 and TRBJ2-3, with D unclear. This receptor was obtained from a human donor in good health. The donor label of this sample is uncertain. This chain's CDR3 is CASSTETGTDTQYF. Written as DNA, the CDR3 is TGTGCCAGCTCCACCGAAACGGGTACAGATACGCAGTATTTT.